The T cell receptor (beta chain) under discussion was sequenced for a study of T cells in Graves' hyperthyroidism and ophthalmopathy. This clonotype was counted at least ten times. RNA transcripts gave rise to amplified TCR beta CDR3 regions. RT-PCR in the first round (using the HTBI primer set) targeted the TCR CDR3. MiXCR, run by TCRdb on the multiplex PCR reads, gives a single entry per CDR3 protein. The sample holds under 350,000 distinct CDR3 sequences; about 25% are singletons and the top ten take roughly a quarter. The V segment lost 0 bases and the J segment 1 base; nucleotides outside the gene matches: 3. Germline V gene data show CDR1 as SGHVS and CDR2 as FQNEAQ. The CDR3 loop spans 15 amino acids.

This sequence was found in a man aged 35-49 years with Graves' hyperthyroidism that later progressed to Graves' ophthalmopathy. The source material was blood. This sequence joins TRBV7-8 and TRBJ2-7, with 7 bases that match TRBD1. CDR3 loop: CASSLAWDRSYEQYF. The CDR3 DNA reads TGTGCCAGCAGCTTAGCTTGGGACAGATCCTACGAGCAGTACTTC.